This T cell receptor (beta chain) derives from a study of T cells after yellow fever vaccination. For the study at large: SMART-Seq v4 Ultra Low Input served to prepare low-cell-number fractions.

Study results and caveats: A limited proportion of clonotypes was detected within both the CD4 and CD8 compartments. The secondary T-cell response peaked on day 5, not day 15, but was weaker.

Germline CDR1 and CDR2: DFQATT and SNEGSKA (reference sequence). The CDR3 length is 18 residues. V was clipped by 1 base and J by 3 bases, with 19 bases between them. Concerning this clonotype itself: What it binds is not known.

Template switching by 5'RACE produced TCR cDNA, adding a universal primer site and UMIs. Each CDR3 protein is one row after TCRdb ran MiXCR on the 5' RACE reads. The table lists about 350,000 distinct CDR3 sequences, roughly 8.3% of them singletons, with 15% to 20% in the top ten. The TCR sequence derives from a man aged 18 to 29 who received the YFV17D yellow fever vaccine. Source: PBMCs, taken around 45 days after the first yellow fever vaccination. This chain joins TRBV20-1 and TRBJ1-6, with a tentative D call TRBD1 (6 bases). The CDR3 coding sequence is TGCAGTGCTAGAGGGGACAACGACGCTATCATCTATAATTCACCCCTCCACTTT. Amino acids: CSARGDNDAIIYNSPLHF.